The source of this T cell receptor (beta chain) is a study of identical twins. Whole-study findings and limits: Cord blood beta clonotypes that were abundant carried fewer insertions, and memory repertoires showed no such trend.

The authors used template switching to add a universal primer site and gave cDNA unique molecular identifiers. Using its own MiXCR run on the 5' RACE reads, TCRdb lists one record per CDR3 protein. The data contain 500,000 to 650,000 distinct CDR3 sequences, just over 7% of them singletons. This clonotype was seen many times. Its specificity is unknown. Among all donors, each was a healthy Caucasian. These data were likewise used in another study, on yellow fever vaccine responses in identical twins. Turning to that study: Twins reportedly showed a vaccine T cell response that seemed partly convergent and partly personalized.

The TCR originated in a woman under 30 in good health. Sequencing input: PBMCs.

The CDR3 nucleotides are TGCAGCGTTCCCGGGAGGACTGAAGCTTTCTTT. Its translation: CSVPGRTEAFF. This chain connects TRBV29-1 to TRBJ1-1; D unclear. Trimming cost V 5 bases and J 5 bases, with 9 bases left between them. CDR3 length equals 11 residues. Germline-derived CDR1 and CDR2 are SQVTM and ANQGSEA.